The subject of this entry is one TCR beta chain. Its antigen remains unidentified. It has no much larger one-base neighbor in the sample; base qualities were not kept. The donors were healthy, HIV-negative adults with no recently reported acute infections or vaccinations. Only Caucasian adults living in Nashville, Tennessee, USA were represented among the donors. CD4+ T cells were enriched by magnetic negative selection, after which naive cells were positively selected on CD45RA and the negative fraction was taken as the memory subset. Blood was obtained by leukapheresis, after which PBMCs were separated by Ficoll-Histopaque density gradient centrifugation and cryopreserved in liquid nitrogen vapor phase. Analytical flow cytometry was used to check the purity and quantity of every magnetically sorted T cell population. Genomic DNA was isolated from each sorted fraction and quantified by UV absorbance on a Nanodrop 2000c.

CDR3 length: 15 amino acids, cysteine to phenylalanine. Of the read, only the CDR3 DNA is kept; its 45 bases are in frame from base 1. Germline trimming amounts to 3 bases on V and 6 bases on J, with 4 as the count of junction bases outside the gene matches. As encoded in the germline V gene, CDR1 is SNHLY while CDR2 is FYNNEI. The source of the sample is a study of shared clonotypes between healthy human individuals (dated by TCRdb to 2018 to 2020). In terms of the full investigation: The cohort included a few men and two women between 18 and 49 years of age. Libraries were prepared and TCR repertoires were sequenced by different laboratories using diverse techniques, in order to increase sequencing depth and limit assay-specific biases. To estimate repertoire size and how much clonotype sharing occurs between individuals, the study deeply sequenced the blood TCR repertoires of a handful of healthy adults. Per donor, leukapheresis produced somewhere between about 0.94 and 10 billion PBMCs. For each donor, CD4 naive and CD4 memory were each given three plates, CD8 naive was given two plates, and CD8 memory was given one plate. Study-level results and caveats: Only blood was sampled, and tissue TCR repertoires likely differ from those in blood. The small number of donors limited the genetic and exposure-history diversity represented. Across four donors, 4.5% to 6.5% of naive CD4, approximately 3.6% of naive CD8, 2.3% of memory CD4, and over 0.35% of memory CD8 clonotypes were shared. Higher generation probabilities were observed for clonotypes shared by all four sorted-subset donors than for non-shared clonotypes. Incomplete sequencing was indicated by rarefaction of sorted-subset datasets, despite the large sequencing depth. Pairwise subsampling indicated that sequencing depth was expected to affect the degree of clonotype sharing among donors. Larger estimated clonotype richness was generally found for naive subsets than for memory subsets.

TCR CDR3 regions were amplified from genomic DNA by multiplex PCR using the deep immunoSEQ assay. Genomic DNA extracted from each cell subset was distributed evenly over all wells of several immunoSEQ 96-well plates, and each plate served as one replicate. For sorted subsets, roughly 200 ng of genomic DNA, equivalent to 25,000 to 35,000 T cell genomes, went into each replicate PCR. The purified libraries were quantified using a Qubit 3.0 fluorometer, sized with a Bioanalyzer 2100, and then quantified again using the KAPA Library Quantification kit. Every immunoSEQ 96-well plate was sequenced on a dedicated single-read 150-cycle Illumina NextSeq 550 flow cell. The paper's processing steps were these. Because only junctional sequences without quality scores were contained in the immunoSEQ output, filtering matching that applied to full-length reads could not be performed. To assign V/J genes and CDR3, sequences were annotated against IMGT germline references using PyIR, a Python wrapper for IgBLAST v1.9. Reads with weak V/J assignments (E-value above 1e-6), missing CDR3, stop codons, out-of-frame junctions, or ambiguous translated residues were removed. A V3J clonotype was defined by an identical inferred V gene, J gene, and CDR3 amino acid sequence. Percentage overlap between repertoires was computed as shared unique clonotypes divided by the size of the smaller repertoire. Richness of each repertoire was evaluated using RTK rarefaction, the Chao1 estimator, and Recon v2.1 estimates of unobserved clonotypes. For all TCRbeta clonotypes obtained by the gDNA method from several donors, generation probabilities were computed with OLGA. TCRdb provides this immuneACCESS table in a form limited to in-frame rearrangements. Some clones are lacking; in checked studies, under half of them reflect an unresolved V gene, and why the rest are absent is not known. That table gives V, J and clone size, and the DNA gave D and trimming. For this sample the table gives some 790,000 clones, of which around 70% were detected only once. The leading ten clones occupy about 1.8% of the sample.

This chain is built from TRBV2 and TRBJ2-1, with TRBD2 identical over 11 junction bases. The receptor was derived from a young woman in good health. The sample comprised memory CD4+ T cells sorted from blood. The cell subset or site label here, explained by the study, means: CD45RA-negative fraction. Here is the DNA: TGTGCCAGCAGTGACCGAGGGACTAGCGGCAATGAGCAGTTCTTC. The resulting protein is CASSDRGTSGNEQFF.